This TCR beta chain was recorded in a study of T cells in Graves' hyperthyroidism and ophthalmopathy. This clonotype was seen many times. Its antigen remains unknown. Researchers amplified the TCR beta CDR3 regions from RNA transcripts. The HTBI primer set drove a first-round RT-PCR of the TCR CDR3. MiXCR, run by TCRdb on the multiplex PCR reads, gives a single entry per CDR3 protein. Of around 190,000 distinct CDR3 sequences detected, 17% appear once; the ten largest clones hold under 35%. CDR3 length equals 14 residues. The V and J ends lost 3 bases and 0 bases respectively, with 9 bases between them. Germline lookup yields CDR1 SEHNR and CDR2 FQNEAQ (reference sequence). Study-wide points: Onset of ophthalmopathy came a median approximately 6.5 months after the model predicted it. Most clonotypes that expanded in the thyroid above 0.001 also showed up in blood.

The sequenced material came from blood. The clonotype comes from a woman between 45 and 60 years old with Graves' hyperthyroidism. The rearrangement links TRBV7-9 to TRBJ2-7; maybe TRBD2 (5 bases). The CDR3: CASSFSGNSYEQYF. The CDR3, as DNA: TGTGCCAGCAGCTTTTCCGGGAACTCCTACGAGCAGTACTTC.